Sequencing of this TCR beta chain was carried out in a study of PD-1 blockade in classical Hodgkin lymphoma. The time point here: cycle 4 day 1 (C4D1), after 5 to 7 weeks of nivolumab. All trial patients relapsed after autologous stem cell transplantation. Patients' outcomes at their best amounted to complete response, partial response or progressive disease. About this clone: What it binds is not known.

Broader study findings: Prior to therapy, complete responders displayed diversity much like that of newly diagnosed patients. In CD4+ cells, TCR diversity went up significantly by C4D1, but in CD8+ cells it did not.

Sequencing used immunoSEQ multiplex PCR; TCRdb keeps in-frame clones, though not all of them. The top ten hold 15% to 20% of the sample, which has some 30,000 clones, roughly 87% seen once. The ends were cut back, 3 bases at V and 9 bases at J, with 17 bases in the middle. This CDR3 is 14 amino acids long. Germline lookup yields CDR1 SGHVS and CDR2 FQNEAQ. V is TRBV7-8 and J is TRBJ1-1; possibly TRBD1 for D (5 bases). The sequences come from peripheral blood mononuclear cells (PBMCs), collected before the fourth cycle of nivolumab. The source is a human donor with classical Hodgkin lymphoma. CDR3 sequence (DNA): TGTGCCAGCAGCTTCGGGACGACCACCGGGAAAGCTTTCTTT. Translation gives CASSFGTTTGKAFF.